This T cell receptor (beta chain) emerged from a study of T cell responses to AZD1222 COVID-19 vaccine. Sequencing used immunoSEQ multiplex PCR; TCRdb keeps in-frame clones, though not all of them. The repertoire consists of 150,000 to 200,000 clones, with roughly 92% occurring once and the leading ten covering about 2.5%. The CDR3 totals 14 residues. V was trimmed by 5 bases and J by 0 bases, leaving 5 bases between them. CDR1 and CDR2 from the germline V gene are MGHDK and SYGVNS. Overall study results and limits: Nearly half of spike-specific TCRs reportedly target variant regions that are unmutated in the B.1.351 and B.1.1.7 variants. Spike-specific TCR breadth and depth both grew after two AZD1222 doses.

Remarks on this clone: The antigen remains unidentified.

Specimen: peripheral blood, collected on day 0 of AZD1222 vaccination. The source of this sequence is an adult in good health. The chain combines TRBV25-1 with TRBJ2-6, with no clear D. CDR3 coding DNA: TGTGCCAGCAGTCGGACCTCTGGGGCCAACGTCCTGACTTTC. Its translation is CASSRTSGANVLTF. Together with reference TRBV25-1 and TRBJ2-6, the CDR3 gives the full variable domain: EADIYQTPRYLVIGTGKKITLECSQTMGHDKMYWYQQDPGMELHLIHYSYGVNSTEKGDLSSESTVSRIRTEHFPLTLESARPSHTSQYLCASSRTSGANVLTFGAGSRLTVL.